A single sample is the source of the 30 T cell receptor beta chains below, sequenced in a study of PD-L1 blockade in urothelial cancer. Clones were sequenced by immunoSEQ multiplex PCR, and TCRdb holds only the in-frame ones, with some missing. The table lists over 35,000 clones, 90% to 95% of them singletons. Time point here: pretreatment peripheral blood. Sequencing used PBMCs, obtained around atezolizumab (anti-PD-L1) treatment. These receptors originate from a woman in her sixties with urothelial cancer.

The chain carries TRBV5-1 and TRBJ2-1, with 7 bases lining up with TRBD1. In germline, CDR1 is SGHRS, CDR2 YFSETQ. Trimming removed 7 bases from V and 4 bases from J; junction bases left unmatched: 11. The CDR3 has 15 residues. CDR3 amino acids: CASCSGTEIYNEQFF. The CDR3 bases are TGCGCCAGCTGCTCCGGGACAGAAATATACAATGAGCAGTTCTTC.

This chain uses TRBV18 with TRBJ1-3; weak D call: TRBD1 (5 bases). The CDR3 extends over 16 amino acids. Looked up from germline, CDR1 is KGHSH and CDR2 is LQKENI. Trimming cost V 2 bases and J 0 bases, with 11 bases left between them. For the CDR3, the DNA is TGTGCCAGCTCACCATATGGGGCCAGCTCTGGAAACACCATATATTTT. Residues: CASSPYGASSGNTIYF.

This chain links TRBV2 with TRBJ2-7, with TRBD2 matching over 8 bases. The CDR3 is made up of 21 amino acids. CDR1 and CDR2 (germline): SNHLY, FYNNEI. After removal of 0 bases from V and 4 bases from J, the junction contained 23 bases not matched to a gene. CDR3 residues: CASSEALPLLAGGPPRYEQYF. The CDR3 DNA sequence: TGTGCCAGCAGTGAAGCCCTACCCCTTCTGGCGGGAGGTCCTCCGAGGTACGAGCAGTACTTC.

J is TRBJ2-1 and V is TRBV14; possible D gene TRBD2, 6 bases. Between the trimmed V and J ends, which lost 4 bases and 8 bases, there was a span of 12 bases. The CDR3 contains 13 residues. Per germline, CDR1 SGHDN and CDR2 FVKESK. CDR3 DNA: TGTGCCAGCAGCCCTTGGGAGGCCCATGAGCAGTTCTTC. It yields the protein CASSPWEAHEQFF.

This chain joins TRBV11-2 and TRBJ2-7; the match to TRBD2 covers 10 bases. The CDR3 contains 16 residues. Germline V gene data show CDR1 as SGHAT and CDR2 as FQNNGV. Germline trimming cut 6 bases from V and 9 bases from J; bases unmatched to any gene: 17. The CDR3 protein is CASRLDRGTSVQGQYF. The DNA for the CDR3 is TGTGCCAGCAGACTAGACAGAGGGACTAGCGTTCAGGGGCAGTACTTC.

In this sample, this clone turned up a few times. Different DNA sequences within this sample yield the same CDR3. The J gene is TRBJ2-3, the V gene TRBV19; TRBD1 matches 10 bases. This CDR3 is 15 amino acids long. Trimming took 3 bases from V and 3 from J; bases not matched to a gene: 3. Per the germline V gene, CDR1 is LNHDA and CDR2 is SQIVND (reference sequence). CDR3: CASSISGQGTDTQYF. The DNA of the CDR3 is TGTGCCAGTAGTATCTCGGGACAGGGGACAGATACGCAGTATTTT.

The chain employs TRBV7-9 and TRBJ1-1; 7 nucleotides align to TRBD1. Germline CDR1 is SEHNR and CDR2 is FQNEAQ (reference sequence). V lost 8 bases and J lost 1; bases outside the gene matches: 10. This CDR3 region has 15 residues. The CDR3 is CASGLTGTANTEAFF. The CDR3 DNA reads TGTGCCAGCGGCCTGACCGGGACAGCGAACACTGAAGCTTTCTTT.

CDR3 nucleotides: TGTGCCAGCTCACCCGTGCTGCGGGAGCGCACAGATACGCAGTATTTT. Residues: CASSPVLRERTDTQYF. This chain joins TRBV18 and TRBJ2-3; 7 nucleotides line up with TRBD2. After removal of 3 bases from V and 1 base from J, the junction contained 7 bases not matched to a gene. The CDR3 is 16 amino acids. Germline assignment: CDR1 KGHSH and CDR2 LQKENI.

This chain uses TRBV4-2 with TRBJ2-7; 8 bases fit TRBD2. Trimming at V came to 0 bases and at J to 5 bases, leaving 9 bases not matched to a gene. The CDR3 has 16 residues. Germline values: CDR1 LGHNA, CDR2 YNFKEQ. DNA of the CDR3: TGTGCCAGCAGCCAAGATCTTGCCGGGAGGGTCAACGAGCAGTACTTC. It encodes CASSQDLAGRVNEQYF.

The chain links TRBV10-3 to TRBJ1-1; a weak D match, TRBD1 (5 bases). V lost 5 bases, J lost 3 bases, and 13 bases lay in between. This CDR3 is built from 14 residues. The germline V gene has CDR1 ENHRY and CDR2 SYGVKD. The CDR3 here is CAISRGQGDTEAFF. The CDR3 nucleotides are TGTGCCATCAGTCGTGGTCAGGGTGACACTGAAGCTTTCTTT.

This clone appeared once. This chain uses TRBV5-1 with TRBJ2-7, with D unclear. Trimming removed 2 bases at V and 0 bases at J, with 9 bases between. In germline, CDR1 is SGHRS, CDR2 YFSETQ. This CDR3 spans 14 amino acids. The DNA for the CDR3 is TGCGCCAGCAGCTTACAAACCACCTCCTACGAGCAGTACTTC. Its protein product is CASSLQTTSYEQYF.

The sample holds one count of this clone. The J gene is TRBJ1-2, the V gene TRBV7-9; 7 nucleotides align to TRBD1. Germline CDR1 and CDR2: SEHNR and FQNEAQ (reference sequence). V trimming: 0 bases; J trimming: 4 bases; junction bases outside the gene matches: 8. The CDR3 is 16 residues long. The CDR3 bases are TGTGCCAGCAGCTTAGCCTTTGTGACAGGGACCTATGGCTACACCTTC. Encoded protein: CASSLAFVTGTYGYTF.

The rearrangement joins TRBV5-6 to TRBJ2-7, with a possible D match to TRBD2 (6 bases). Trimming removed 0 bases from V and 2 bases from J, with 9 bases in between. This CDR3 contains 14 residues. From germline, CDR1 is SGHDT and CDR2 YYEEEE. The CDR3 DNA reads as TGTGCCAGCAGCTTGGCCCTAGCGCCCTACGAGCAGTACTTC. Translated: CASSLALAPYEQYF.

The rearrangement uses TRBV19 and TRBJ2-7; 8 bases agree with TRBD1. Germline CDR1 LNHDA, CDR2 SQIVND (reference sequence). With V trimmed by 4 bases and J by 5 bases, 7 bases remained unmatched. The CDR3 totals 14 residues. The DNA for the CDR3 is TGTGCCAGTAGTAGGGCGGACAGGGCCCACGAGCAGTACTTC. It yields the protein CASSRADRAHEQYF.

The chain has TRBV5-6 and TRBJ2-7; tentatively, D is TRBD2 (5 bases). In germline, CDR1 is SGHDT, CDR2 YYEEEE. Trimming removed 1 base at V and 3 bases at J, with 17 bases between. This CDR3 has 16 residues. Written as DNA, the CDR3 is TGTGCCAGCAGCTTGTACGGCGCTAGCAGAAACTACGAGCAGTACTTC. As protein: CASSLYGASRNYEQYF.

This chain's CDR3 is CASSQDLGPQYF. The CDR3 coding sequence is TGCGCCAGCAGCCAAGATCTTGGCCCCCAGTACTTC. J is TRBJ2-5 and V is TRBV4-3; D ambiguous. Germline CDR1 and CDR2: LGHNA and YSLEER. The V end was cut by 0 bases, the J end by 9 bases, with 8 bases between. The CDR3 spans 12 residues.

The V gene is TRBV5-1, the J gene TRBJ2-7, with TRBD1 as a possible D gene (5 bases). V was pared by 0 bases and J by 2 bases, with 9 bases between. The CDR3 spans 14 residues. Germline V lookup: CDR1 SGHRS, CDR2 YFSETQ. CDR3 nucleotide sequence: TGCGCCAGCAGCTTGGTTCAGGGTCCCTACGAGCAGTACTTC. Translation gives CASSLVQGPYEQYF.

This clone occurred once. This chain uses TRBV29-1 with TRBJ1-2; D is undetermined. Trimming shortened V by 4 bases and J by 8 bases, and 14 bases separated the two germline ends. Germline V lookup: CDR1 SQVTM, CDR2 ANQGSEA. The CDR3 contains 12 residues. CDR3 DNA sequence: TGCAGCGTTGGGTCCCACACCTTGGGCTACACCTTC. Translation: CSVGSHTLGYTF.

The CDR3 is CASSPGTGEGYTF. DNA for the CDR3: TGTGCCAGCAGTCCCGGGACAGGGGAAGGCTACACCTTC. The chain employs TRBV6-1 and TRBJ1-2; TRBD1 matches at 10 bases. The CDR3 loop spans 13 amino acids. V lost 5 bases and J lost 8; bases outside the gene matches: 5. Germline V lookup: CDR1 MNHNS, CDR2 SASEGT.

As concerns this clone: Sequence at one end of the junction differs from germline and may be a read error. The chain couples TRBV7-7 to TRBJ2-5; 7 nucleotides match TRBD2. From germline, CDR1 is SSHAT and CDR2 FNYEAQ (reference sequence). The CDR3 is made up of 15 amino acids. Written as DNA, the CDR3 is TGTGCTAGCAGCTTAGTGGGTAGGGAGGGGGAGACCCAGTACTTC. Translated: CASSLVGREGETQYF.

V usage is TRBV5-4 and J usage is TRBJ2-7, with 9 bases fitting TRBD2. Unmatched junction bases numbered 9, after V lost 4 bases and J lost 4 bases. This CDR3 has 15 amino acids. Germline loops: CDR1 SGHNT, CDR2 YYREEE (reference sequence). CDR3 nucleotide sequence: TGTGCCAGCAGCGACGCAGCGGGAGGTGATTACGAGCAGTACTTC. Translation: CASSDAAGGDYEQYF.

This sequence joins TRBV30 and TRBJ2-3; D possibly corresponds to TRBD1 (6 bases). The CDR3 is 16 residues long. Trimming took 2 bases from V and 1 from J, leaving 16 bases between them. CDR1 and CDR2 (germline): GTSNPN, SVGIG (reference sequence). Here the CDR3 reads CAWSPTMDSGTDTQYF. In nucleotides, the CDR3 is TGTGCCTGGAGTCCCACGATGGACAGCGGCACAGATACGCAGTATTTT.

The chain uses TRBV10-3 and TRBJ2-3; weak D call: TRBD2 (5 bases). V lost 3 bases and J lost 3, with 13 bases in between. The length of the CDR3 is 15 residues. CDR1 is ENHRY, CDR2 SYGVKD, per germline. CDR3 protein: CAISEIRAVTDTQYF. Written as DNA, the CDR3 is TGTGCCATCAGTGAAATACGAGCGGTAACAGATACGCAGTATTTT.

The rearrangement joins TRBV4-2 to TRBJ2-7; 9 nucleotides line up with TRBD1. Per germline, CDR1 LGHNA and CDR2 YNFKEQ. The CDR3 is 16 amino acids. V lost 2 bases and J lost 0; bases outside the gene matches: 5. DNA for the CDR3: TGTGCCAGCAGCCAAAAGACAGGGGGAAGCTCCTACGAGCAGTACTTC. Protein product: CASSQKTGGSSYEQYF.

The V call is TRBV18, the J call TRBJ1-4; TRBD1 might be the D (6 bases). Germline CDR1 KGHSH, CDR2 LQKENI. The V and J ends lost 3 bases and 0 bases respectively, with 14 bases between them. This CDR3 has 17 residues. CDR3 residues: CASSPLDSSATNEKLFF. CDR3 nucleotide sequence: TGTGCCAGCTCACCCCTGGACAGCTCTGCAACTAATGAAAAACTGTTTTTT.

The CDR3 DNA reads as TGTGCCAGCTCACCAAGAAATCTCTTCAGCTCTGGAAACACCATATATTTT. Amino acid sequence: CASSPRNLFSSGNTIYF. The chain joins TRBV18 to TRBJ1-3; D gene unclear. The V gene lost 2 bases and the J gene lost 0 bases, with 14 bases spanning the gap. Germline V gives CDR1 KGHSH, CDR2 LQKENI. The CDR3 covers 17 residues.

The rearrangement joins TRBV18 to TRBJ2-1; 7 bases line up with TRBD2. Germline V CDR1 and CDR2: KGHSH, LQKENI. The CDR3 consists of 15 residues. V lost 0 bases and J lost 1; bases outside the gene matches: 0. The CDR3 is CASSPPGLSYNEQFF. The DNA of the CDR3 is TGTGCCAGCTCACCACCGGGACTATCCTACAATGAGCAGTTCTTC.

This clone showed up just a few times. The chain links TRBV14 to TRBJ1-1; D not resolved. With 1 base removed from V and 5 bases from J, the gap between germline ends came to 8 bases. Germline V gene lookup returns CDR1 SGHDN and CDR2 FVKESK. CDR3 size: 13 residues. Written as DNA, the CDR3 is TGTGCCAGCAGCCAAGGATTGGAGACTGAAGCTTTCTTT. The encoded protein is CASSQGLETEAFF.

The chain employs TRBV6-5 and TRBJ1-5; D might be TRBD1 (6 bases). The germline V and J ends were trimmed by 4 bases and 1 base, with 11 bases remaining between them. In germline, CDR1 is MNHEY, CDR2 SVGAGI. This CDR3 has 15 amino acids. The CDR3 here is CASSLQGASNQPQHF. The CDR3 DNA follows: TGTGCCAGCAGTTTACAGGGAGCCAGCAATCAGCCCCAGCATTTT.

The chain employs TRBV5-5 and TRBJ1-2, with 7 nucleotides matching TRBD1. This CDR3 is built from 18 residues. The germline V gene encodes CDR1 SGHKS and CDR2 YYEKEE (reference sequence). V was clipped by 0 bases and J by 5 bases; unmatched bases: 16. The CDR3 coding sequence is TGTGCCAGCAGCTTGGCCCCGCCGGACAGGAATCTTTGGTATGGCTACACCTTC. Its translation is CASSLAPPDRNLWYGYTF. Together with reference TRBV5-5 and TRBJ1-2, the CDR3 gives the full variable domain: DAGVTQSPTHLIKTRGQQVTLRCSPISGHKSVSWYQQVLGQGPQFIFQYYEKEERGRGNFPDRFSARQFPNYSSELNVNALLLGDSALYLCASSLAPPDRNLWYGYTFGSGTRLTVV.